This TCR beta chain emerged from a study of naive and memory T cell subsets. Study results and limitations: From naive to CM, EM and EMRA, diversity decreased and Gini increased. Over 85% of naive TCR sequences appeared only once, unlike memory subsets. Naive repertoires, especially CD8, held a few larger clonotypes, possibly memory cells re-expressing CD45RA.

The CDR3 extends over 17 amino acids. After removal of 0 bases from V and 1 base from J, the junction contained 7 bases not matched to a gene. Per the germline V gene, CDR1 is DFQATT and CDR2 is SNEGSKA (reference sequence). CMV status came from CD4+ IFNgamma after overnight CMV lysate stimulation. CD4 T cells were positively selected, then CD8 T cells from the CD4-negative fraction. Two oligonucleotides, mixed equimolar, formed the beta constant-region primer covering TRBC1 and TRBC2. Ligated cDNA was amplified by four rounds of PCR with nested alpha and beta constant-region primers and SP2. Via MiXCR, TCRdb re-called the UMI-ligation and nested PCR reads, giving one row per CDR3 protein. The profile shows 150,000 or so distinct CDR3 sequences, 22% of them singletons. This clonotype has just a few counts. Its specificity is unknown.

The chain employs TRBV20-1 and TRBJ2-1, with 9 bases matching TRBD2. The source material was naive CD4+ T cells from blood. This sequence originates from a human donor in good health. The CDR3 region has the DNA TGCAGTGCTAGAGATCGTCCTAGCGGGGTTTCCTACAATGAGCAGTTCTTC. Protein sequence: CSARDRPSGVSYNEQFF.